This T cell receptor beta chain was recorded in a study of cytomegalovirus exposure and HLA in healthy donors. In the study overall: Some 87 million unique TCRs from HLA-typed donors were held in an early release of data. Notes on the study in general: Presence/absence analyses took donor sequencing depth as roughly uniform. According to a later analysis, most TCR beta chains associated with CMV appeared HLA-restricted. Later on, a genetic analysis was performed. It linked a missense variant in DCLRE1C with V- and J-gene trimming of TCR beta.

In its sample, this clone is medium-sized. Its antigen is not identified. Vbeta (60) and Jbeta (13) primers were used in the PCR. TCRdb's copy holds only in-frame clones and misses some; the assay was immunoSEQ multiplex PCR. The sample shows roughly 80,000 clones, about two thirds of them seen only once. CDR1 and CDR2 from the germline V gene are MNHNS and SASEGT. V lost 6 bases and J lost 2, with 8 bases in between. This CDR3 has 14 amino acids. This receptor was identified in a woman between 45 and 65 years old in good health and CMV-seropositive. This chain uses TRBV6-1 with TRBJ1-6; D may be TRBD1 (5 bases). Sequenced sample: PBMCs. The CDR3 is CASSAGPYNSPLHF. As DNA, the CDR3 is TGTGCCAGCAGCGCAGGGCCCTATAATTCACCCCTCCACTTT.